The T cell receptor (beta chain) described here comes from a study of response to subunit inactivated influenza vaccine. Trimming left V 5 bases short and J 0 bases short, with 8 bases between. CDR3 length: 14 residues. Note on this clonotype: Its antigen is undetermined.

Broader study findings: The authors suggested that few new T cells are recruited per seasonal influenza vaccination.

TCRdb passed the RT-PCR reads through MiXCR, listing each CDR3 protein once. The sample carries 550,000 to 600,000 distinct CDR3 sequences, 10% to 15% recorded once. This material consisted of PBMCs from blood, taken on the day of vaccination. This TCR came from a man aged 50-60 years who received an inactivated influenza vaccine. The chain links TRBV12-3 or TRBV12-4 to TRBJ1-5, with D unresolved. This chain's CDR3 is CASSTANSNQPQHF. CDR3 DNA: TGTGCCAGCAGTACAGCGAATAGCAATCAGCCCCAGCATTTT.